Presented here are 22 T cell receptor beta chains from one specimen sequenced in a study of HIV-infected patients and healthy controls. MiXCR, run by TCRdb on the 5' RACE reads, gives a single entry per CDR3 protein. The profile covers some 67,000 distinct CDR3 sequences, with roughly a sixth appearing a single time and under 6.5% taken by the ten largest. The sequenced material came from CD4+ T cells from blood. Receptors originate from a human donor in good health.

The genes are TRBV20-1 and TRBJ2-1; 7 bases line up with TRBD1. The germline V gene encodes CDR1 DFQATT and CDR2 SNEGSKA (reference sequence). J lost 7 bases, V lost 3 bases, and 12 bases had no gene match. The CDR3 is made up of 15 amino acids. CDR3 sequence: CSASSGGQVMNEQFF. CDR3 in DNA: TGCAGTGCTAGTTCGGGCGGACAGGTTATGAATGAGCAGTTCTTC.

The CDR3 here is CASSPGGAVGYNEQFF. The CDR3 DNA sequence: TGTGCCAGCAGTCCCGGGGGGGCCGTTGGGTACAATGAGCAGTTCTTC. This chain links TRBV7-3 with TRBJ2-1; 8 bases agree with TRBD2. This CDR3 has 16 residues. V was pared by 6 bases and J by 4 bases, with 11 bases of the junction left unmatched. Germline CDR1 reads SGHTA; CDR2 reads FQGTGA.

The CDR3 region is CASSSDQQGSEKLFF. The CDR3 DNA is TGTGCCAGCTCGTCCGACCAACAGGGGAGTGAAAAACTGTTTTTT. This chain links TRBV18 with TRBJ1-4; 7 bases agree with TRBD1. V lost 6 bases, J lost 7 bases, and 11 bases stayed unmatched. The CDR3 has 15 amino acids. Germline CDR1 is KGHSH and CDR2 is LQKENI.

This clonotype was observed a few times. The chain carries TRBV7-6 and TRBJ2-7; D may be TRBD1 (6 bases). Germline V lookup: CDR1 SGHVS, CDR2 FNYEAQ. Trimming cost V 5 bases and J 0 bases, with 11 bases left between them. This CDR3 is built from 14 residues. The CDR3 nucleotides are TGTGCCAGCAGCCCTTGGACAGCCTCCTACGAGCAGTACTTC. It specifies CASSPWTASYEQYF.

This clonotype was picked up a small number of times. The V call is TRBV19, the J call TRBJ2-7; TRBD1 aligns across 9 bases. V trimming: 4 bases; J trimming: 0 bases; junction bases outside the gene matches: 7. This CDR3 spans 16 amino acids. Germline V gives CDR1 LNHDA, CDR2 SQIVND (reference sequence). The CDR3 reads CASSKAGTGSSYEQYF. CDR3 in DNA: TGTGCCAGTAGTAAGGCCGGGACAGGGAGCTCCTACGAGCAGTACTTC. Full variable domain (outside the CDR3, taken from reference TRBV19 and TRBJ2-7): DGGITQSPKYLFRKEGQNVTLSCEQNLNHDAMYWYRQDPGQGLRLIYYSQIVNDFQKGDIAEGYSVSREKKESFPLTVTSAQKNPTAFYLCASSKAGTGSSYEQYFGPGTRLTVT.

V is TRBV3-1 and J is TRBJ1-2, with D possibly being TRBD1 (5 bases). CDR3 length: 15 residues. Germline V CDR1 and CDR2: LGHDT, YNNKEL (reference sequence). Trimming took 0 bases from V and 8 from J, leaving 16 bases between them. The CDR3 bases are TGTGCCAGCAGCCAAGATGCTCTTAGGGGTTGGGGCTACACCTTC. Encoded protein: CASSQDALRGWGYTF.

This clonotype was found many times. The rearrangement joins TRBV29-1 to TRBJ2-6, with a possible D match to TRBD2 (6 bases). Germline CDR1 reads SQVTM; CDR2 reads ANQGSEA. This CDR3 is 15 amino acids long. Trimming took off 6 bases at V and 0 bases at J, with 12 bases between the two ends. CDR3 in DNA: TGCAGCGTCGCAGGAGGGAGCTCTGGGGCCAACGTCCTGACTTTC. This encodes CSVAGGSSGANVLTF.

This clonotype occurred a few times. The J gene is TRBJ2-7, the V gene TRBV12-3 or TRBV12-4, with TRBD1 matching 9 bases. The CDR3 runs 13 residues. V gave up 9 bases and J gave up 6 bases; unmatched junction bases: 9. The CDR3 DNA reads TGTGCCAGTCGGACAGGGGCCGAGGTCGAGCAGTACTTC. It specifies CASRTGAEVEQYF.

This clonotype was observed a few times. The V and J genes are TRBV5-1 and TRBJ1-1; D perhaps matches TRBD1 (6 bases). Looked up from germline, CDR1 is SGHRS and CDR2 is YFSETQ. Trimming removed 0 bases from V and 0 bases from J, with 9 bases in between. The CDR3 is made up of 15 amino acids. The CDR3 reads CASSLGRGVNTEAFF. CDR3 nucleotides: TGCGCCAGCAGCTTGGGCAGGGGTGTGAACACTGAAGCTTTCTTT.

The chain carries TRBV7-2 and TRBJ2-3; TRBD2 aligns across 12 bases. The CDR3 spans 16 residues. Per the germline V gene, CDR1 is SGHTA and CDR2 is FQGNSA. Trimming at V came to 4 bases and at J to 3 bases, leaving 5 bases not matched to a gene. The CDR3 reads CASSSRTSGETDTQYF. In nucleotides, the CDR3 is TGTGCCAGCAGCTCTAGGACTAGCGGGGAAACAGATACGCAGTATTTT.

This clonotype has only a few counts. The rearrangement links TRBV28 to TRBJ1-5; D gene ambiguous. Between the trimmed V and J ends, which lost 3 bases and 5 bases, there was a span of 8 bases. The CDR3 totals 13 residues. CDR1 and CDR2 (germline): MDHEN, SYDVKM. Written as DNA, the CDR3 is TGTGCCAGCAGTTTGAACATCTATCAGCCCCAGCATTTT. It codes for CASSLNIYQPQHF.

This clonotype showed up just a few times. This sequence joins TRBV7-6 and TRBJ2-1; D call uncertain. V was clipped by 4 bases and J by 0 bases, with 13 bases between them. This CDR3 has 16 amino acids. The germline gives CDR1 SGHVS, CDR2 FNYEAQ. The CDR3 nucleotides are TGTGCCAGCAGCTACTCGACCCTAAGCTCCTACAATGAGCAGTTCTTC. This translates into CASSYSTLSSYNEQFF.

This clonotype was observed at least ten times. The CDR3 coding sequence is TGTGCCAGCAACCTCCGCATAAATGAAAAACTGTTTTTT. Translation gives CASNLRINEKLFF. The chain couples TRBV6-5 to TRBJ1-4; no reliable D call. The germline V and J ends were trimmed by 7 bases and 5 bases, with 11 bases remaining between them. The CDR3 has 13 residues. Germline V gene lookup returns CDR1 MNHEY and CDR2 SVGAGI.

This clonotype was detected only a few times. This rearrangement joins TRBV6-2 or TRBV6-3 to TRBJ2-5; TRBD2 is a possible D gene (5 bases). Germline assignment: CDR1 MNHEY and CDR2 SVGEGT. V dropped 10 bases and J dropped 1 base, with 13 bases sitting between them. The length of the CDR3 is 13 residues. The chain's CDR3 is CATRPGVQETQYF. CDR3 DNA: TGTGCCACTCGCCCCGGGGTCCAAGAGACCCAGTACTTC.

A few counts support this clonotype. The chain recombines TRBV30 with TRBJ2-3; 14 bases align to TRBD2. CDR3 length: 16 amino acids. Looked up from germline, CDR1 is GTSNPN and CDR2 is SVGIG (reference sequence). V shed 2 bases, J shed 7 bases, and the junction held 8 bases outside the gene matches. CDR3 DNA sequence: TGTGCCTGGAGTCACGGGACTAGCGGGGGTCAAAATACGCAGTATTTT. Protein sequence: CAWSHGTSGGQNTQYF.

This clonotype occurred many times. The chain couples TRBV18 to TRBJ2-1; no clear D. The CDR3 is made up of 16 amino acids. CDR1 is KGHSH, CDR2 LQKENI, per germline. Trimming shortened V by 3 bases and J by 0 bases, and 12 bases separated the two germline ends. As DNA, the CDR3 is TGTGCCAGCTCACCGAGTCTACCAAGCTCCTACAATGAGCAGTTCTTC. Its protein is CASSPSLPSSYNEQFF.

There are a few counts of this clonotype. The chain carries TRBV3-1 and TRBJ2-7; 7 bases align to TRBD2. V lost 5 bases and J lost 11; bases outside the gene matches: 12. Germline CDR1 is LGHDT and CDR2 is YNNKEL (reference sequence). There are 13 residues in the CDR3. The CDR3 sequence is CASSKQPGAGEYF. The CDR3 nucleotides are TGTGCCAGCAGCAAACAGCCCGGGGCGGGAGAGTACTTC.

The genes are TRBV24-1 and TRBJ2-3, with TRBD2 matching 8 bases. The J segment lost 2 bases and the V segment lost 9 bases, leaving 9 bases of the junction unmatched. CDR3 length: 15 amino acids. CDR1 is KGHDR and CDR2 is SFDVKD in the germline V gene. The CDR3 is CATGGGGSNTDTQYF. CDR3 nucleotide sequence: TGTGCCACCGGCGGCGGGGGGTCGAACACAGATACGCAGTATTTT.

V is TRBV3-1 and J is TRBJ2-3; 7 nucleotides align to TRBD2. Germline V gene data show CDR1 as LGHDT and CDR2 as YNNKEL (reference sequence). The junction had 1 base not matched to a gene; V was cut back by 2 bases and J by 2 bases. This CDR3 contains 14 residues. DNA for the CDR3: TGTGCCAGCAGCCAACGGGGGGTCACAGATACGCAGTATTTT. This sequence encodes CASSQRGVTDTQYF.

The V and J genes are TRBV6-6 and TRBJ2-1; D is possibly TRBD1 (6 bases). V was cut by 5 bases and J by 9 bases, with 20 bases left in between. Germline V CDR1 and CDR2: MNHNY, SVGAGI (reference sequence). CDR3 length: 15 amino acids. CDR3 bases: TGTGCCAGCAGTCCGCCCGGGACACCCACCGGTGAGCAGTTCTTC. It translates to CASSPPGTPTGEQFF.

This clonotype turned up a few times. V is TRBV20-1 and J is TRBJ1-4; D unclear. This CDR3 is 15 amino acids long. Deletions cut 0 bases from V and 10 bases from J, with 18 bases between. Germline lookup yields CDR1 DFQATT and CDR2 SNEGSKA (reference sequence). The CDR3 here is CSARDQSGAAGKLFF. The CDR3 region has the DNA TGCAGTGCTAGAGATCAGTCGGGCGCCGCGGGAAAACTGTTTTTT.

The chain has TRBV12-3 or TRBV12-4 and TRBJ1-2; 10 bases align to TRBD1. The junction had 6 bases not matched to a gene; V was cut back by 6 bases and J by 2 bases. The CDR3 totals 15 residues. CDR3 region: CASSWGDRGNYGYTF. In DNA, the CDR3 is TGTGCCAGCAGCTGGGGGGACAGGGGAAACTATGGCTACACCTTC.